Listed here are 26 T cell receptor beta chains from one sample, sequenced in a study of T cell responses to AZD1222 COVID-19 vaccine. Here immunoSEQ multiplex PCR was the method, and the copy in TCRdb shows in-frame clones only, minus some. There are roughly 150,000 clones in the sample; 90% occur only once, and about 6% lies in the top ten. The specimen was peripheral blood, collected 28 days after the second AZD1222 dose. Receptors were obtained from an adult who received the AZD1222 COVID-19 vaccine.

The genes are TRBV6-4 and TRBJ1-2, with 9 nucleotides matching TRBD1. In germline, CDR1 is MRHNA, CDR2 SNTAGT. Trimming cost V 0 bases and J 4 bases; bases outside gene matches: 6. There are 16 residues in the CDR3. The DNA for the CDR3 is TGTGCCAGCAGTGACTCCCTCGGGACAGGGATCTATGGCTACACCTTC. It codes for CASSDSLGTGIYGYTF.

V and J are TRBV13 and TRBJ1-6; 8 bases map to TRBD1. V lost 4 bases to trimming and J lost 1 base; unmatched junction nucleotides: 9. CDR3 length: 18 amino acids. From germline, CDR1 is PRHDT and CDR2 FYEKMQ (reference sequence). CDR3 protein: CASSYRGTPRSYNSPLHF. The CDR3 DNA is TGTGCCAGCAGCTACAGGGGGACCCCGCGGTCCTATAATTCACCCCTCCACTTT.

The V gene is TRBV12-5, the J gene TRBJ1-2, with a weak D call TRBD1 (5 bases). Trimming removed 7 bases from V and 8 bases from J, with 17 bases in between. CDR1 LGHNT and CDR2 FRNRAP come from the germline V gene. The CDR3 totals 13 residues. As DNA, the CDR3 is TGTGCTAGTGCCTCGCCCAGGGTCGGAGGCTACACCTTC. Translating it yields CASASPRVGGYTF.

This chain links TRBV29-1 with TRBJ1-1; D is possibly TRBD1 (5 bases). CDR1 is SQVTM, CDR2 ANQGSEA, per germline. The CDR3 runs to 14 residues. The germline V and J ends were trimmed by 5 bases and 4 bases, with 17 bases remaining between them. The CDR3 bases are TGCAGCGTTCCGAGGGGCCCCGGGAGCACTGAAGCTTTCTTT. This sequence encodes CSVPRGPGSTEAFF. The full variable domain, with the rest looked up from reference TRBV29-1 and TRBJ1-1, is SAVISQKPSRDICQRGTSLTIQCQVDSQVTMMFWYRQQPGQSLTLIATANQGSEATYESGFVIDKFPISRPNLTFSTLTVSNMSPEDSSIYLCSVPRGPGSTEAFFGQGTRLTVV.

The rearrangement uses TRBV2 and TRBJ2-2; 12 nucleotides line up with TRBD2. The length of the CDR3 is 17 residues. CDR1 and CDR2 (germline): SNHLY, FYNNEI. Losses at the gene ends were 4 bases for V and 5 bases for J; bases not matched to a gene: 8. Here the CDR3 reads CASSAIGLAGHTGELFF. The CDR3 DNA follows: TGTGCCAGCAGTGCAATAGGACTAGCGGGACATACCGGGGAGCTGTTTTTT.

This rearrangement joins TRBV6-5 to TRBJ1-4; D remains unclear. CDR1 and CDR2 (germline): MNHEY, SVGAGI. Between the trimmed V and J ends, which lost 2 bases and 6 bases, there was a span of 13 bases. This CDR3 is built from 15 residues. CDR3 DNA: TGTGCCAGCAGTTACGCCCCAGCCCAATATGAAAAACTGTTTTTT. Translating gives CASSYAPAQYEKLFF.

The CDR3 is CASSAGTGGSSTDTQYF. The CDR3 region has the DNA TGTGCCAGCAGCGCCGGGACAGGGGGTTCTAGCACAGATACGCAGTATTTT. This rearrangement joins TRBV9 to TRBJ2-3; TRBD1 matches at 11 bases. Per the germline V gene, CDR1 is SGDLS and CDR2 is YYNGEE. The CDR3 has 17 residues. With 3 bases clipped from V and 0 bases from J, the junction kept 6 bases outside the gene matches.

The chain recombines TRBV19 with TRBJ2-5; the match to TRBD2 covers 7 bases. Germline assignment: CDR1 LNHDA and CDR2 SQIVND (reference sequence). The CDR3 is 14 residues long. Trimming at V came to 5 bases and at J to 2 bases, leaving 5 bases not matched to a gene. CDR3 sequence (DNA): TGTGCCAGTAGTGTCCGGGACTATCAAGAGACCCAGTACTTC. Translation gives CASSVRDYQETQYF.

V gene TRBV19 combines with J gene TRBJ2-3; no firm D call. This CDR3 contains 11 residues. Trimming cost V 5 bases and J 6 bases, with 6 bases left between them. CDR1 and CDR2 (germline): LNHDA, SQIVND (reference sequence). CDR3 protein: CASSPGDTQYF. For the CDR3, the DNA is TGTGCCAGTAGTCCCGGGGATACGCAGTATTTT.

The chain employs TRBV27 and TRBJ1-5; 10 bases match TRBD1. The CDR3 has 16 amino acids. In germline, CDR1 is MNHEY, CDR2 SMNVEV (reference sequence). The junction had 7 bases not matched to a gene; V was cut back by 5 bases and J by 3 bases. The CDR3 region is CASSPSGQGPNQPQHF. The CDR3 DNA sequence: TGTGCCAGCAGTCCCTCGGGACAGGGGCCCAATCAGCCCCAGCATTTT.

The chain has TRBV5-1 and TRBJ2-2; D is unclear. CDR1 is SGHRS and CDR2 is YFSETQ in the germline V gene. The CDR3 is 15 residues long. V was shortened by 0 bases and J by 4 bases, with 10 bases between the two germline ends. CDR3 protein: CASSLAVGSTGELFF. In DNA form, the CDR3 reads TGCGCCAGCAGCTTGGCCGTTGGGTCCACCGGGGAGCTGTTTTTT.

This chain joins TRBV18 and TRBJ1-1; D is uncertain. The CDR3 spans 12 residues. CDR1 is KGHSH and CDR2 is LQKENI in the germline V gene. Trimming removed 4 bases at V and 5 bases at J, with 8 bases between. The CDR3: CASSQAGTEAFF. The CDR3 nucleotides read TGTGCCAGCTCACAGGCGGGGACTGAAGCTTTCTTT.

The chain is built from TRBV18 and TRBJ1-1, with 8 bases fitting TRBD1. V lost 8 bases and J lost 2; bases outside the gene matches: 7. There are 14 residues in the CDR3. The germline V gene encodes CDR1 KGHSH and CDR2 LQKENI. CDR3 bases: TGTGCCAGCGGACAGGGTTTGACAAACACTGAAGCTTTCTTT. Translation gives CASGQGLTNTEAFF.

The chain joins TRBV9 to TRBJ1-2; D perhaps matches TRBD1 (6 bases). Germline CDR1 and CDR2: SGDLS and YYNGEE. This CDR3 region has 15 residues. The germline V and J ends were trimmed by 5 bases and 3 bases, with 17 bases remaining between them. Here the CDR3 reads CASRSSRGADYGYTF. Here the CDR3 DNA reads TGTGCCAGCAGATCCTCGCGGGGGGCTGACTATGGCTACACCTTC.

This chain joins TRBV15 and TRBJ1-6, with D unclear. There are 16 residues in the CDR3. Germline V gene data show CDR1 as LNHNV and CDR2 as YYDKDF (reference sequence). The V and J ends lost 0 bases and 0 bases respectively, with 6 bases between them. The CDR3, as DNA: TGTGCCACCAGCAGAGATAGGGCCTCCTATAATTCACCCCTCCACTTT. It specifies CATSRDRASYNSPLHF. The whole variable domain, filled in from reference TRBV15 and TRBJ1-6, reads DAMVIQNPRYQVTQFGKPVTLSCSQTLNHNVMYWYQQKSSQAPKLLFHYYDKDFNNEADTPDNFQSRRPNTSFCFLDIRSPGLGDTAMYLCATSRDRASYNSPLHFGNGTRLTVT.

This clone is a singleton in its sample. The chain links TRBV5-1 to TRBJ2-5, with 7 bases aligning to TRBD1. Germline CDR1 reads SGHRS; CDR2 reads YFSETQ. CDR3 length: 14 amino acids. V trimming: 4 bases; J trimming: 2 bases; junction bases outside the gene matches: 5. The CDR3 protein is CASSRDSTQETQYF. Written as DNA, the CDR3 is TGCGCCAGCAGCCGGGACAGCACTCAAGAGACCCAGTACTTC.

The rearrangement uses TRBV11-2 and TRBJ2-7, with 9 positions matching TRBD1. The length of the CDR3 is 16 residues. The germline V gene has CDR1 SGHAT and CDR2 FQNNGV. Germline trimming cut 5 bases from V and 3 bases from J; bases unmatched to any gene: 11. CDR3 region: CASSRNRDREIYEQYF. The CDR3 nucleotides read TGTGCCAGCAGCCGCAACCGGGACAGGGAGATCTACGAGCAGTACTTC. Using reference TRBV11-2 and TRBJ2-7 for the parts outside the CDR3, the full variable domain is EAGVAQSPRYKIIEKRQSVAFWCNPISGHATLYWYQQILGQGPKLLIQFQNNGVVDDSQLPKDRFSAERLKGVDSTLKIQPAKLEDSAVYLCASSRNRDREIYEQYFGPGTRLTVT.

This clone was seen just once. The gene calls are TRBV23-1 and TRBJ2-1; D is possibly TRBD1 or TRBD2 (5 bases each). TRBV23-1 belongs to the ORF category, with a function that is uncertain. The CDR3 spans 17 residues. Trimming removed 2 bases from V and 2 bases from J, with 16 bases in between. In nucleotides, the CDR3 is TGCGCCAGCAGTCAACCCCCCCCCGAGGGACCCTACAATGAGCAGTTCTTC. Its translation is CASSQPPPEGPYNEQFF.

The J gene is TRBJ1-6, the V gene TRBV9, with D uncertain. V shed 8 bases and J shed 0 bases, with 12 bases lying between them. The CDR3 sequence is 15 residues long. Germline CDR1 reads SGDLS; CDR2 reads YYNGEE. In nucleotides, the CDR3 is TGTGCCAGTCGAATGGGGAGCTCCTATAATTCACCCCTCCACTTT. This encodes CASRMGSSYNSPLHF.

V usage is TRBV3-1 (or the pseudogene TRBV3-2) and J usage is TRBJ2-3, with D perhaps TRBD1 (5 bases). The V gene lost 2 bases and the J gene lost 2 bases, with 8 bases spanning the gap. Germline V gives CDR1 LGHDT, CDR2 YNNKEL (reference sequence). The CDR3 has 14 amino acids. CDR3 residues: CASSQMTATDTQYF. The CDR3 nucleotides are TGTGCCAGCAGCCAAATGACAGCCACAGATACGCAGTATTTT.

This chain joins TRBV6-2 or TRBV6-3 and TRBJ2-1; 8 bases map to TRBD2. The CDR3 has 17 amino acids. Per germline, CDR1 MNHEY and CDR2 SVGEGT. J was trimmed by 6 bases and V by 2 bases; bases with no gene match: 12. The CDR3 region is CASSYPSGSGRFNEQFF. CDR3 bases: TGTGCCAGCAGTTACCCCAGCGGGAGCGGGCGGTTCAATGAGCAGTTCTTC.

This chain's CDR3 is CASREGGQGNSPLHF. The CDR3 region has the DNA TGCGCCAGCAGGGAGGGGGGTCAGGGTAATTCACCCCTCCACTTT. The chain is built from TRBV4-3 and TRBJ1-6; D is perhaps TRBD1 (6 bases). This CDR3 has 15 amino acids. CDR1 and CDR2 from the germline V gene are LGHNA and YSLEER. V shed 6 bases and J shed 6 bases, with 15 bases lying between them.

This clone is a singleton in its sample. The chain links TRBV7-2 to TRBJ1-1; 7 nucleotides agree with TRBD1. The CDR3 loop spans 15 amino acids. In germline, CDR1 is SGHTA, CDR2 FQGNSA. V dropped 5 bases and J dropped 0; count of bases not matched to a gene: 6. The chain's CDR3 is CASSPQQGMNTEAFF. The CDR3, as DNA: TGTGCCAGCAGCCCTCAACAGGGGATGAACACTGAAGCTTTCTTT. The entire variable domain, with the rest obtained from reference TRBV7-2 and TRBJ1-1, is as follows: GAGVSQSPSNKVTEKGKDVELRCDPISGHTALYWYRQSLGQGLEFLIYFQGNSAPDKSGLPSDRFSAERTGGSVSTLTIQRTQQEDSAVYLCASSPQQGMNTEAFFGQGTRLTVV.

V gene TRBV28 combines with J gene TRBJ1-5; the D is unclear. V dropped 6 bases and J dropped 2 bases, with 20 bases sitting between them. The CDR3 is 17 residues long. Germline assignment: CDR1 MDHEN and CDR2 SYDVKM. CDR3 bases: TGTGCCAGCAGCAGATATTCTTTGGCGCCGGGCAATCAGCCCCAGCATTTT. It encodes CASSRYSLAPGNQPQHF.

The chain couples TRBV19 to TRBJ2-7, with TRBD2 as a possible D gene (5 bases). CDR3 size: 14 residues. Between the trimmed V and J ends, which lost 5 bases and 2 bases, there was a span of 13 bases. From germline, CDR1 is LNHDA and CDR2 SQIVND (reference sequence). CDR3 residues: CASSASGLPYEQYF. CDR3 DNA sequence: TGTGCCAGTAGTGCCAGTGGACTGCCCTACGAGCAGTACTTC.

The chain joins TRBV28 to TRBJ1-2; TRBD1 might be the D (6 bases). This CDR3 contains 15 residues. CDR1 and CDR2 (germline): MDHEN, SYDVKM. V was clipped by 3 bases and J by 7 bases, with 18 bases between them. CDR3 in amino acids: CASSLSQPQGRGYTF. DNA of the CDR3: TGTGCCAGCAGTTTGTCACAACCCCAGGGGCGTGGCTACACCTTC.